Listed below are T cell receptor beta chains from one sample, sequenced in a study of naive and memory T cell subsets. TCRdb called the UMI-ligation and nested PCR reads again in MiXCR, with one record for every CDR3 protein. The repertoire consists of roughly 130,000 distinct CDR3 sequences, with over 30% occurring once and the leading ten covering about 0.85%. The sequenced material came from central memory CD4+ T cells from blood. The receptors here all came from a human donor in good health. CDR3s include the opening cysteine and the closing phenylalanine or tryptophan. The order of the fields is V gene, J gene, CDR3 protein.

v_gene: TRBV6-5
j_gene: TRBJ2-1
CDR3aa: CASSPSSGSIHEQFF

v_gene: TRBV29-1
j_gene: TRBJ1-2
CDR3aa: CSVFTVVRDSYGYTF

v_gene: TRBV20-1
j_gene: TRBJ2-7
CDR3aa: CRPVKGDRGEQYF

v_gene: TRBV5-1
j_gene: TRBJ2-1
CDR3aa: CASSLGQGYYNEQFF

v_gene: TRBV20-1
j_gene: TRBJ1-2
CDR3aa: CSGNGDYGYTF

v_gene: TRBV11-2
j_gene: TRBJ2-1
CDR3aa: CASSLELNGNNEQFF

v_gene: TRBV12-3/TRBV12-4
j_gene: TRBJ1-2
CDR3aa: CASSVWRTGGGYTF

v_gene: TRBV12-5
j_gene: TRBJ1-6
CDR3aa: CASAPGRDSPLHF

v_gene: TRBV7-9
j_gene: TRBJ2-3
CDR3aa: CASSFRAGGSTDTQYF

v_gene: TRBV7-2
j_gene: TRBJ2-3
CDR3aa: CASSLGPTSTDTQYF